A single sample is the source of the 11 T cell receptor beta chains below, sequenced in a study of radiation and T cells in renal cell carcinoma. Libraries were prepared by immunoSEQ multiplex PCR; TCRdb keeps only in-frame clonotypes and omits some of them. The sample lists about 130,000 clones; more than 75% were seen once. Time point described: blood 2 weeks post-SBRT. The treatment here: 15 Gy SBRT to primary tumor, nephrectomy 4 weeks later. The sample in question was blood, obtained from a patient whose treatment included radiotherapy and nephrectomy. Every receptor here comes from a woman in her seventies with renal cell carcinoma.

CDR3 nucleotides: TGCGCCAGCAGCCAACAGATCAGGGGAACTAATGAAAAACTGTTTTTT. Translation: CASSQQIRGTNEKLFF. V is TRBV4-1 and J is TRBJ1-4; D might be TRBD1 (6 bases). CDR1 is MGHRA, CDR2 YSYEKL, per germline. The CDR3 length is 16 residues. Trimming stripped 2 bases from V and 1 base from J, with 11 bases between.

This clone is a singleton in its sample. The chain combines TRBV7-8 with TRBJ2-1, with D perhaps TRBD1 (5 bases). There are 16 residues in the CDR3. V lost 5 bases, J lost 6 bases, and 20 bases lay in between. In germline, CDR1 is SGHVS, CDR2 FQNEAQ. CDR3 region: CASSAARVSWSNEQFF. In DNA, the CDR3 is TGTGCCAGCAGCGCGGCCAGGGTATCCTGGAGCAATGAGCAGTTCTTC. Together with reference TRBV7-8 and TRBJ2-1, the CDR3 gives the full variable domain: GAGVSQSPRYKVAKRGQDVALRCDPISGHVSLFWYQQALGQGPEFLTYFQNEAQLDKSGLPSDRFFAERPEGSVSTLKIQRTQQEDSAVYLCASSAARVSWSNEQFFGPGTRLTVL.

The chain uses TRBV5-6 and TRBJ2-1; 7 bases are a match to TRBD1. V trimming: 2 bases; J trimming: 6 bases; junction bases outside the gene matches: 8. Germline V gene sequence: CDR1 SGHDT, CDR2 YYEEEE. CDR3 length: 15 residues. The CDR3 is CASSFGTVTPNEQFF. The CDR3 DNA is TGTGCCAGCAGCTTTGGGACAGTTACCCCCAATGAGCAGTTCTTC.

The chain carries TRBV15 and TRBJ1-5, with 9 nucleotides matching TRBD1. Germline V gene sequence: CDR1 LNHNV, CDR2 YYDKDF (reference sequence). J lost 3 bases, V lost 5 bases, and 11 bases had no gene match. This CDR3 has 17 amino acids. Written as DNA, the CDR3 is TGTGCCACCAGCGCGGACAGGGGACGGCAGAACAATCAGCCCCAGCATTTT. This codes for CATSADRGRQNNQPQHF. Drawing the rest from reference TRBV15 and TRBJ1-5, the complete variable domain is DAMVIQNPRYQVTQFGKPVTLSCSQTLNHNVMYWYQQKSSQAPKLLFHYYDKDFNNEADTPDNFQSRRPNTSFCFLDIRSPGLGDTAMYLCATSADRGRQNNQPQHFGDGTRLSIL.

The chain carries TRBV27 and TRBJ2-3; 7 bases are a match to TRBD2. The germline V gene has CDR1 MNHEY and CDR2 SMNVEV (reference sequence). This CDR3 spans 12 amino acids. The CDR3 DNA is TGTGCTGGGGGGGGTTCCACAGATACGCAGTATTTT. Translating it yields CAGGGSTDTQYF.

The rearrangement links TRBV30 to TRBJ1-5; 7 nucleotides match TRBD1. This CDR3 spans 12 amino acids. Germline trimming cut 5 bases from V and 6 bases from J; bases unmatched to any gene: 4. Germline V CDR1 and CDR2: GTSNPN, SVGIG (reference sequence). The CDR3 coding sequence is TGTGCCTGGGACAGGGTAGGTCAGCCCCAGCATTTT. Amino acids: CAWDRVGQPQHF.

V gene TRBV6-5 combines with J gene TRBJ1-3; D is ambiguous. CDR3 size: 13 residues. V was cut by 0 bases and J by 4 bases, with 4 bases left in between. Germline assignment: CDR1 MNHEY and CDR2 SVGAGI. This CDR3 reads CASSYSTGNTIYF. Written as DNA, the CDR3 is TGTGCCAGCAGTTACTCGACCGGAAACACCATATATTTT.

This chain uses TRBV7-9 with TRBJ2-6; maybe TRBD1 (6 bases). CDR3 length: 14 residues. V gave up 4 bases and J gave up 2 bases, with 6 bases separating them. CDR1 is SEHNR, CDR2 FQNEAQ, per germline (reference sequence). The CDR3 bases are TGTGCCAGCAGCTCAGGGGCTGGGGCCAACGTCCTGACTTTC. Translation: CASSSGAGANVLTF.

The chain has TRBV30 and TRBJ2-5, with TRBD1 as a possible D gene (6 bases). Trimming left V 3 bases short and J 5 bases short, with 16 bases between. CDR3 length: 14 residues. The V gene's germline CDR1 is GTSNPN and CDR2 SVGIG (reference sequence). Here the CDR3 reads CAWRGTSMGETQYF. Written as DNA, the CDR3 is TGTGCCTGGAGGGGGACATCCATGGGGGAGACCCAGTACTTC.

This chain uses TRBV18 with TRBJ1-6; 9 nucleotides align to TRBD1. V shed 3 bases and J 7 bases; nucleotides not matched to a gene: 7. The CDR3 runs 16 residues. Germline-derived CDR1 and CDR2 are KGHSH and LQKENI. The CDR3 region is CASSPQQGAENSPLHF. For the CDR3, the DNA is TGTGCCAGCTCACCCCAACAGGGGGCCGAGAATTCACCCCTCCACTTT.

CDR3 in DNA: TGTGCCAGCAGTGGGGCAGGGGCCAGCTATGGCTACACCTTC. Amino acids: CASSGAGASYGYTF. This chain links TRBV2 with TRBJ1-2; TRBD1 is a possible D gene (6 bases). The CDR3 contains 14 residues. V lost 4 bases, J lost 4 bases, and 13 bases lay in between. Looked up from germline, CDR1 is SNHLY and CDR2 is FYNNEI. Based on the CDR3 plus reference TRBV2 and TRBJ1-2, the full variable domain is EPEVTQTPSHQVTQMGQEVILRCVPISNHLYFYWYRQILGQKVEFLVSFYNNEISEKSEIFDDQFSVERPDGSNFTLKIRSTKLEDSAMYFCASSGAGASYGYTFGSGTRLTVV.